A single sample is the source of the 15 T cell receptor beta chains below, sequenced in a study of blood T cell repertoires in COVID-19. Generated by immunoSEQ multiplex PCR, the TCRdb table keeps only in-frame clones and is missing some. Found here are about 310,000 clones, roughly 89% of them singletons; the top ten hold roughly 1%. The source material was peripheral blood. These TCRs come from a woman aged 35 to 49 with COVID-19, enrolled during active disease.

The J gene is TRBJ2-2, the V gene TRBV2, with D possibly matching TRBD1 (6 bases). CDR3 length: 15 residues. The germline V and J ends were trimmed by 1 base and 2 bases, with 8 bases remaining between them. Germline assignment: CDR1 SNHLY and CDR2 FYNNEI. The CDR3 DNA is TGTGCCAGCAGTGAAGGACAGGAAAACACCGGGGAGCTGTTTTTT. Translation gives CASSEGQENTGELFF.

This clone occurred a few times. The V and J genes are TRBV30 and TRBJ1-5; D is uncertain. Trimming left V 5 bases short and J 1 base short, with 9 bases between. Germline V gene data show CDR1 as GTSNPN and CDR2 as SVGIG (reference sequence). This CDR3 is 13 amino acids long. CDR3 region: CAWSALSNQPQHF. Here the CDR3 DNA reads TGTGCCTGGTCCGCGTTAAGCAATCAGCCCCAGCATTTT.

A single count supports this clone. The chain joins TRBV5-1 to TRBJ1-3, with 8 bases lining up with TRBD1. V gave up 2 bases and J gave up 2 bases; unmatched junction bases: 6. The CDR3 contains 16 residues. The germline V gene has CDR1 SGHRS and CDR2 YFSETQ. The CDR3 loop is CASSFEGQGPGNTIYF. For the CDR3, the DNA is TGCGCCAGCAGCTTTGAAGGACAGGGTCCTGGAAACACCATATATTTT.

The chain couples TRBV7-2 to TRBJ1-1; 8 bases map to TRBD1. CDR1 SGHTA and CDR2 FQGNSA come from the germline V gene. The length of the CDR3 is 17 residues. V was pared by 5 bases and J by 0 bases, with 11 bases of the junction left unmatched. CDR3 amino acids: CASSHRTGRSMNTEAFF. CDR3 DNA sequence: TGTGCCAGCAGCCATAGGACAGGGAGGTCCATGAACACTGAAGCTTTCTTT.

The V gene is TRBV5-6, the J gene TRBJ1-1, with D perhaps matching TRBD1 (5 bases). CDR3 length: 13 amino acids. From germline, CDR1 is SGHDT and CDR2 YYEEEE. V shed 6 bases and J shed 7 bases, with 16 bases lying between them. The CDR3 DNA is TGTGCCAGCACCATAAGCGGGGGTGTTGAAGCTTTCTTT. Its protein is CASTISGGVEAFF. Variable domain in full (rest from reference TRBV5-6 and TRBJ1-1): DAGVTQSPTHLIKTRGQQVTLRCSPKSGHDTVSWYQQALGQGPQFIFQYYEEEERQRGNFPDRFSGHQFPNYSSELNVNALLLGDSALYLCASTISGGVEAFFGQGTRLTVV.

V gene TRBV27 combines with J gene TRBJ2-4; D unresolved. The ends were cut back, 5 bases at V and 0 bases at J, with 20 bases in the middle. CDR1 and CDR2 (germline): MNHEY, SMNVEV (reference sequence). The CDR3 is 18 residues long. The CDR3 sequence: CASSRNSHSLLAKNIQYF. CDR3 nucleotides: TGTGCCAGCAGTCGCAACAGCCATTCCCTGTTAGCCAAAAACATTCAGTACTTC.

This chain connects TRBV9 to TRBJ2-1, with 14 bases lining up with TRBD2. The ends lost 3 bases at V and 15 bases at J; junction bases unmatched: 5. This CDR3 comprises 13 residues. Germline V gives CDR1 SGDLS, CDR2 YYNGEE. CDR3: CASSEGLAGAVFF. The CDR3 coding sequence is TGTGCCAGCAGCGAGGGACTAGCGGGAGCGGTGTTCTTC.

This sequence joins TRBV7-8 and TRBJ1-3; possible D gene TRBD1, 6 bases. There are 16 residues in the CDR3. Trimming removed 3 bases from V and 4 bases from J, with 16 bases in between. Per germline, CDR1 SGHVS and CDR2 FQNEAQ. In DNA form, the CDR3 reads TGTGCCAGCAGCTTCCTGGGACAAAGGTCCGGAAACACCATATATTTT. This gives the protein CASSFLGQRSGNTIYF.

V usage is TRBV27 and J usage is TRBJ2-7; 10 nucleotides agree with TRBD1. CDR3 length: 14 residues. V trimming: 6 bases; J trimming: 0 bases; junction bases outside the gene matches: 2. Germline V lookup: CDR1 MNHEY, CDR2 SMNVEV (reference sequence). CDR3: CASRRTGGSYEQYF. As DNA, the CDR3 is TGTGCCAGCAGGAGGACAGGGGGCTCCTACGAGCAGTACTTC.

V and J are TRBV24-1 and TRBJ2-7; 9 bases align to TRBD2. There are 17 residues in the CDR3. Germline loops: CDR1 KGHDR, CDR2 SFDVKD. V trimming: 1 base; J trimming: 3 bases; junction bases outside the gene matches: 9. Here the CDR3 reads CATSDFSGRPPFYEQYF. CDR3 sequence (DNA): TGTGCCACCAGTGATTTCAGCGGGAGGCCCCCTTTCTACGAGCAGTACTTC.

This chain links TRBV28 with TRBJ2-1; TRBD2 agrees at 14 bases. The germline V gene encodes CDR1 MDHEN and CDR2 SYDVKM. The V gene end was trimmed by 5 bases and the J gene end by 8 bases; junction bases not matched to a gene: 5. The CDR3 extends over 15 amino acids. The CDR3 here is CASSRLAGGNDEQFF. In nucleotides, the CDR3 is TGTGCCAGCAGTCGACTAGCGGGAGGGAACGATGAGCAGTTCTTC.

The chain employs TRBV6-2 or TRBV6-3 and TRBJ2-5; D is perhaps TRBD2 (5 bases). The CDR3 covers 12 residues. V lost 0 bases to trimming and J lost 6 bases, with 5 bases between them. In germline, CDR1 is MNHEY, CDR2 SVGEGT. The DNA of the CDR3 is TGTGCCAGCAGTTACTCGACTAAGACCCAGTACTTC. Its protein is CASSYSTKTQYF.

This rearrangement joins TRBV6-6 to TRBJ1-1; 12 bases map to TRBD1. Germline CDR1 MNHNY, CDR2 SVGAGI (reference sequence). V dropped 8 bases and J dropped 5; count of bases not matched to a gene: 9. This CDR3 region has 15 residues. The DNA for the CDR3 is TGTGCCAGCCGTCGGGACAGGGGGCGGGGAACTGAAGCTTTCTTT. Protein: CASRRDRGRGTEAFF.

The chain has TRBV25-1 and TRBJ2-7; 8 bases are shared with TRBD1. J lost 4 bases, V lost 3 bases, and 8 bases had no gene match. This CDR3 is built from 15 residues. Germline CDR1 MGHDK, CDR2 SYGVNS. The CDR3 region has the DNA TGTGCCAGCAGTGAGGGGACAGGTATTAATTACGAGCAGTACTTC. Translation: CASSEGTGINYEQYF.

For this clone: Compared with germline, one end of the junction differs, possibly owing to a read error. V is TRBV28 and J is TRBJ2-7, with 10 bases fitting TRBD1. The germline V gene encodes CDR1 MDHEN and CDR2 SYDVKM. This CDR3 spans 12 amino acids. CDR3 sequence (DNA): TGTGCCAGCAGACAAGGGACAGGGGCCCTGGGCTTC. Translation: CASRQGTGALGF. Variable domain in full (rest from reference TRBV28 and TRBJ2-7): DVKVTQSSRYLVKRTGEKVFLECVQDMDHENMFWYRQDPGLGLRLIYFSYDVKMKEKGDIPEGYSVSREKKERFSLILESASTNQTSMYLCASRQGTGALGFGPGTRLTVT.